The clone carrying this T cell receptor beta chain was seen a few times. V shed 6 bases and J 2 bases; nucleotides not matched to a gene: 3. Per germline, CDR1 DFQATT and CDR2 SNEGSKA (reference sequence). This CDR3 region has 14 residues. Time point in this sample: patch test 2, 6 weeks after DPC sensitization. The treatment: therapeutic diphenylcyclopropenone sensitization with weekly scalp DPC. This record belongs to a study of human T cells and chemical hapten exposure. TCRdb fed the RACE reads into MiXCR, producing one record per CDR3 protein. The sample includes 360,000 or so distinct CDR3 sequences, under 6.5% of them seen just once.

The sample consisted of whole blood, taken in connection with sensitization to the hapten diphenylcyclopropenone (DPC). This clonotype was obtained from a woman between 18 and 30 years old with alopecia areata. Some clones in this sample may be carry-over from other donors' samples. This chain joins TRBV20-1 and TRBJ1-3, with 11 bases matching TRBD1. The CDR3 region has the DNA TGCAGTGCCGGGGACAGGGGGACTGGAAACACCATATATTTT. Its translation: CSAGDRGTGNTIYF.